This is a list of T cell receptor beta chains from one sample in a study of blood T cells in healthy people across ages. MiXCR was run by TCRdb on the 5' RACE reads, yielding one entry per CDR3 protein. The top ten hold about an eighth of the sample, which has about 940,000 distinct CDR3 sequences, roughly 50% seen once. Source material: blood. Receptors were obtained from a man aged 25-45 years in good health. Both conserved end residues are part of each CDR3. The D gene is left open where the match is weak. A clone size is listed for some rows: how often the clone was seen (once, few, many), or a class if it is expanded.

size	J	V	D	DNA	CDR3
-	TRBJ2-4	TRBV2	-	TGTGCCAGCACCAGAGGCGGGCTTGGGAACATTCAGTACTTC	CASTRGGLGNIQYF
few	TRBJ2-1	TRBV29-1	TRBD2	TGCAGCGTTGAAGGAAGCGGGGGGGCTTATTACAATGAGCAGTTCTTC	CSVEGSGGAYYNEQFF
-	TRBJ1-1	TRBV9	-	TGTGCCAGCAGCGTAGGGAATACGTACATTGAAGCTTTCTTT	CASSVGNTYIEAFF
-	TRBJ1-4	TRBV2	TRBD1	TGTGCCAGCAGTTCCGACAGGGCCCGGAATGAAAAACTGTTTTTT	CASSSDRARNEKLFF
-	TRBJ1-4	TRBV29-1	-	TGCAGCGTCGCCAGAGGTCTTAATGAAAAACTGTTTTTT	CSVARGLNEKLFF
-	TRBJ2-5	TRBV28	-	TGTGCCAGCAGTCTACTCCACGGGACGGGGGAGACCCAGTACTTC	CASSLLHGTGETQYF
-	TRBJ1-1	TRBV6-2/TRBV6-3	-	TGTGCCAGCAGCCCGGGAGGCTGGAACACTGAAGCTTTCTTT	CASSPGGWNTEAFF
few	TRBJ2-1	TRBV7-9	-	TGTGCCAGCAGCTTACCTACTGGATACAATGAGCAGTTCTTC	CASSLPTGYNEQFF
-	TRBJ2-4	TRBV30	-	TGTGCCTGGAGTGTACCTGAAGGCGGTTGGGGCAAAAACATTCAGTACTTC	CAWSVPEGGWGKNIQYF
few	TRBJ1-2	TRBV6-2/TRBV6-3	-	TGTGCCAGCAGCCGCCGCCAGGCCACTAACTATGGCTACACCTTC	CASSRRQATNYGYTF
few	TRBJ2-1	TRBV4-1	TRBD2	TGCGCCAGCAGCCAAGAGGCGGGGGGGCACTACAATGAGCAGTTCTTC	CASSQEAGGHYNEQFF
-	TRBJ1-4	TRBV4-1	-	TGCGCCAGCAGCCAAGCTCGGGGGAATGAAAAACTGTTTTTT	CASSQARGNEKLFF
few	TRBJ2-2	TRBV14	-	TGTGCCAGCAGGGTGACAACGAACACCGGGGAGCTGTTTTTT	CASRVTTNTGELFF
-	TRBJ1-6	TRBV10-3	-	TGTGCCATCGGGGCAGCTCCCCAAGGTTATAATTCACCCCTCCACTTT	CAIGAAPQGYNSPLHF
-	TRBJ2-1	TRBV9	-	TGTGCCAGCAGCTCCGCTGGACGTTCACTTCAGTTCTTC	CASSSAGRSLQFF
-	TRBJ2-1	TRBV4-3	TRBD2	TGCGCCAGCAGCCAAGAATTAATCCTAGCGGGGGGACTCGGCCACAATGAGCAGTTCTTC	CASSQELILAGGLGHNEQFF
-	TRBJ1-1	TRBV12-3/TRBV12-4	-	TGTGCCAGCAGTCCGACAACAGGGTTGGCCACTGAAGCTTTCTTT	CASSPTTGLATEAFF
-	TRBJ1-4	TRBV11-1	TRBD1	TGTGCCAGCAGCTTAGAGGCGGCTGGGACAGGGGAAAAACTGTTTTTT	CASSLEAAGTGEKLFF
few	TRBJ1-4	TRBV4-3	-	TGCGCCAGCAGCCAAGATCTGAGCGAAAAACTGTTTTTT	CASSQDLSEKLFF
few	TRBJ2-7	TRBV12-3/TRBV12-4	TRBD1	TGTGCCAGTAGCGCGGGACAGGAGACCTACGAGCAGTACTTC	CASSAGQETYEQYF
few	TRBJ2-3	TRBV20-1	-	TGCAGTGCTAGAGATCCCGCCGGGACCCCTTCAAGGGGAAGCACAGATACGCAGTATTTT	CSARDPAGTPSRGSTDTQYF
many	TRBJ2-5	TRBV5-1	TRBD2	TGTGCCAGCAGTTTTGGGACTAGCGGCCAAGAGACCCAGTACTTC	CASSFGTSGQETQYF
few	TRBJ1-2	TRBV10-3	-	TGTGCCATCGCCCCTAGCGTGGGAAGCACGATACGCTATGGCTACACCTTC	CAIAPSVGSTIRYGYTF
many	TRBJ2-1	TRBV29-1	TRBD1	TGCAGCGTTGGGGACAGTCGCCGAGAGCAGTTCTTC	CSVGDSRREQFF
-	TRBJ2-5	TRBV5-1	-	TGCGCCAGCAGAAGAGTCGACATACAAGAGACCCAGTACTTC	CASRRVDIQETQYF
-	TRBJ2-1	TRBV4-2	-	TGTGCCAGCAGCCAAGAAGAGAATTGGGATGAGCAGTTCTTC	CASSQEENWDEQFF
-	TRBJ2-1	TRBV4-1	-	TGCGCCAGCAGCCAAGGGGGGGTCGAGACCCAGTTCTTC	CASSQGGVETQFF
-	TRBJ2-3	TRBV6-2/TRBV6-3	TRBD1	TGTGCCAGCAGTTACTATGGCCAGGGGGAAGATACGCAGTATTTT	CASSYYGQGEDTQYF
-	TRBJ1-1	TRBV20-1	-	TGCAGTGCTAGAAGGCCTGGGCGGGAGAACACTGAAGCTTTCTTT	CSARRPGRENTEAFF
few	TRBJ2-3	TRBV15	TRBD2	TGTGCCACCAGCAGAGGTAGCGGGGGGGATGTTAGCACAGATACGCAGTATTTT	CATSRGSGGDVSTDTQYF
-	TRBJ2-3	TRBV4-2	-	TGTGCCAGCAGCCAAGAGAAGGGGGGGCCAGATACGCAGTATTTT	CASSQEKGGPDTQYF
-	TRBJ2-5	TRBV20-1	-	TGCAGTGCTAGTCCCAAAGAGACCCAGTACTTC	CSASPKETQYF
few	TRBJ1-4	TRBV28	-	TGTGCCAGCAGTCCGGAAGGACAGTCTGAAAAACTGTTTTTT	CASSPEGQSEKLFF
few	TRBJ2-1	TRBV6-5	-	TGTGCCAGCAGTTACCGGTCGGCTAGCACGGCCAGTGAGCAGTTCTTC	CASSYRSASTASEQFF
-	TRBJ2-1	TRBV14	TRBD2	TGTGCCAGCAGCCAAGCATTTACGCGGGGGACCGAGTTCTTC	CASSQAFTRGTEFF
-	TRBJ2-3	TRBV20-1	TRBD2	TGCAGTGCGCCGTGGGCGGGGGGGCTTCTGCTGACAGATACGCAGTATTTT	CSAPWAGGLLLTDTQYF
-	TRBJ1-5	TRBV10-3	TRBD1	TGTGCCATCAGGAACGACAGGGCTCAGCCCCAGCATTTT	CAIRNDRAQPQHF
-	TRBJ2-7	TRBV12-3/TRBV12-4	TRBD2	TGTGCCACGGCTAGCGGGGCATCCTACGAGCAGTACTTC	CATASGASYEQYF
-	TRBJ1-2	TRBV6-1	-	TGTGCCAGCAGTGAAGCTGGGACAAACCTTGGCTACACCTTC	CASSEAGTNLGYTF
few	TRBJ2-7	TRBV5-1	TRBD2	TGCGCCAGCACTCTCGGACTAGCGGAGACCTCCTACGAGCAGTACTTC	CASTLGLAETSYEQYF
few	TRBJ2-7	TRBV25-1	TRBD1	TGTGCCAGCAGTGCGAATAGGGGACAGCCGTTCGTTGAGCAGTACTTC	CASSANRGQPFVEQYF
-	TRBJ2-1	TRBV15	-	TGTGCCACCAGCAGTTTAGGGACCAATGAGCAGTTCTTC	CATSSLGTNEQFF
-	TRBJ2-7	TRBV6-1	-	TGTGCCAGCAGTGAACTCGACGAGCAGTACTTC	CASSELDEQYF